The 27 T cell receptor beta chains reported below all come from one sample, sequenced in a study of OX40 agonist ivuxolimab in advanced cancers. Measured with immunoSEQ multiplex PCR; TCRdb has only the in-frame clones, and not every one. The sample carries about 76,000 clones, over 75% recorded once. The sample in question was CD4+ or CD8+ T cells sorted from blood, obtained in a trial of the OX40 agonist ivuxolimab. These receptors all come from an adult with an advanced solid tumor such as melanoma, head and neck, liver or kidney cancer.

The chain joins TRBV7-2 to TRBJ2-1; the match to TRBD2 covers 7 bases. V dropped 4 bases and J dropped 6; count of bases not matched to a gene: 3. From germline, CDR1 is SGHTA and CDR2 FQGNSA. The CDR3 runs 13 residues. Here the CDR3 reads CASSWGLSNEQFF. In nucleotides, the CDR3 is TGTGCCAGCAGCTGGGGACTATCCAATGAGCAGTTCTTC.

The rearrangement joins TRBV5-1 to TRBJ1-4; a possible D gene is TRBD1 (6 bases). Trimming took off 0 bases at V and 5 bases at J, with 11 bases between the two ends. The CDR3 runs to 15 residues. Germline V lookup: CDR1 SGHRS, CDR2 YFSETQ. The CDR3 DNA reads TGCGCCAGCAGCTTGGCCTCGGACAGAAATGAAAAACTGTTTTTT. Translation gives CASSLASDRNEKLFF.

This clone was recorded once. The rearrangement joins TRBV5-1 to TRBJ2-5; D may correspond to TRBD1 or TRBD2 (5 bases each). V was trimmed by 1 base and J by 1 base, leaving 11 bases between them. The CDR3 has 15 amino acids. Germline values: CDR1 SGHRS, CDR2 YFSETQ. The CDR3 here is CASSLSGRGQETQYF. The DNA for the CDR3 is TGCGCCAGCAGCTTGTCGGGACGGGGCCAAGAGACCCAGTACTTC.

The chain carries TRBV5-4 and TRBJ1-1, with D possibly matching TRBD1 (6 bases). Trimming removed 5 bases from V and 0 bases from J, with 8 bases in between. The CDR3 runs to 13 residues. Germline V lookup: CDR1 SGHNT, CDR2 YYREEE (reference sequence). The CDR3, as DNA: TGTGCCAGCAGGGACAGTATGAACACTGAAGCTTTCTTT. Encoded protein: CASRDSMNTEAFF.

In DNA, the CDR3 is TGCGCCAGCAGCTTGCCGGACTCCTACGAGCAGTACTTC. This translates into CASSLPDSYEQYF. The V and J genes are TRBV5-1 and TRBJ2-5; D is uncertain. The end of the DNA fits TRBJ2-7 better, so the J call may be wrong. The germline V gene encodes CDR1 SGHRS and CDR2 YFSETQ. The CDR3 is 13 residues long.

This chain links TRBV19 with TRBJ2-1; D assignment may be TRBD1 or TRBD2 (5 bases each). This CDR3 is built from 15 residues. Germline V lookup: CDR1 LNHDA, CDR2 SQIVND (reference sequence). V lost 5 bases, J lost 8 bases, and 19 bases lay in between. The DNA of the CDR3 is TGTGCCAGTAGTCCCCGAGGGGCGGGCGGCGATGAGCAGTTCTTC. Its translation is CASSPRGAGGDEQFF.

The chain is built from TRBV27 and TRBJ2-7; TRBD1 matches 9 bases. The germline V gene encodes CDR1 MNHEY and CDR2 SMNVEV (reference sequence). The CDR3 is 14 amino acids. V gave up 3 bases and J gave up 5 bases; unmatched junction bases: 5. The DNA of the CDR3 is TGTGCCAGCAGTTTTTACAGGGGGCTTGACGAGCAGTACTTC. It codes for CASSFYRGLDEQYF.

This rearrangement joins TRBV29-1 to TRBJ2-3, with TRBD2 matching over 13 bases. Germline V gives CDR1 SQVTM, CDR2 ANQGSEA. Losses at the gene ends were 7 bases for V and 4 bases for J; bases not matched to a gene: 5. The CDR3 contains 14 residues. The CDR3 bases are TGCAGCGGGCAGACTAGCGGGGGGTCAGATACGCAGTATTTT. Residues: CSGQTSGGSDTQYF.

The chain combines TRBV5-1 with TRBJ2-4; 9 bases match TRBD2. Germline V CDR1 and CDR2: SGHRS, YFSETQ. V lost 4 bases and J lost 8; bases outside the gene matches: 4. The CDR3 runs 13 residues. The CDR3, as DNA: TGCGCCAGCAGCCCGGCGGGAGGGGACATTCAGTACTTC. Amino acids: CASSPAGGDIQYF.

This clone was counted between two and nine times. The chain employs TRBV4-1 and TRBJ1-3; perhaps TRBD1 as D (6 bases). From germline, CDR1 is MGHRA and CDR2 YSYEKL. CDR3 length: 15 residues. Trimming stripped 1 base from V and 5 bases from J, with 12 bases between. CDR3 protein: CASSQAGTNRNTIYF. The DNA of the CDR3 is TGCGCCAGCAGCCAAGCCGGGACAAACAGAAACACCATATATTTT.

CDR3 sequence reads: CASSPPRAGVGNEQFF. For the CDR3, the DNA is TGTGCCAGCAGCCCCCCCCGTGCGGGAGTAGGAAATGAGCAGTTCTTC. The genes are TRBV2 and TRBJ2-1; the match to TRBD2 covers 7 bases. This CDR3 is built from 16 residues. Per germline, CDR1 SNHLY and CDR2 FYNNEI. V lost 6 bases and J lost 7; bases outside the gene matches: 15.

The chain uses TRBV6-1 and TRBJ2-6; the match to TRBD1 covers 10 bases. V was clipped by 3 bases and J by 0 bases; unmatched bases: 5. This CDR3 contains 18 residues. CDR1 and CDR2 from the germline V gene are MNHNS and SASEGT. The CDR3 loop is CASSDMRQGASGANVLTF. CDR3 nucleotides: TGTGCCAGCAGTGATATGAGACAGGGGGCCTCTGGGGCCAACGTCCTGACTTTC.

V and J are TRBV4-1 and TRBJ2-1, with D perhaps being TRBD1 or TRBD2 (5 bases each). V was trimmed by 2 bases and J by 6 bases, leaving 14 bases between them. The CDR3 extends over 15 amino acids. Per germline, CDR1 MGHRA and CDR2 YSYEKL. The CDR3 is CASSQPGRGINEQFF. CDR3 sequence (DNA): TGCGCCAGCAGCCAACCGGGACGTGGGATCAATGAGCAGTTCTTC.

This clone was counted only a few times. This sequence joins TRBV27 and TRBJ2-7; 8 nucleotides align to TRBD1. Germline V gene data show CDR1 as MNHEY and CDR2 as SMNVEV (reference sequence). V gave up 4 bases and J gave up 2 bases; unmatched junction bases: 4. CDR3 length: 14 residues. CDR3 loop: CASSSPDRAYEQYF. The CDR3 nucleotides read TGTGCCAGCAGTTCTCCGGACAGGGCCTACGAGCAGTACTTC.

J is TRBJ1-3 and V is TRBV11-2, with D maybe TRBD1 (5 bases). V shed 6 bases and J shed 4 bases, with 16 bases lying between them. The CDR3 contains 15 residues. Germline V lookup: CDR1 SGHAT, CDR2 FQNNGV. CDR3 nucleotides: TGTGCCAGCAGTTTCACCGGGACGCTGGGAAACACCATATATTTT. It encodes CASSFTGTLGNTIYF. Variable domain in full (rest from reference TRBV11-2 and TRBJ1-3): EAGVAQSPRYKIIEKRQSVAFWCNPISGHATLYWYQQILGQGPKLLIQFQNNGVVDDSQLPKDRFSAERLKGVDSTLKIQPAKLEDSAVYLCASSFTGTLGNTIYFGEGSWLTVV.

This rearrangement joins TRBV21-1 to TRBJ1-1. TRBV21-1 is listed as a pseudogene. The length of the CDR3 is 18 residues. Written as DNA, the CDR3 is TGTGCCAGCAGCATGAAAAGGTGGGGGGGCGCCCGCGGCACTGAAGCTTTCTTT. Its protein is CASSMKRWGGARGTEAFF.

The chain joins TRBV11-2 to TRBJ2-1; a possible D gene is TRBD1 (5 bases). The germline V gene has CDR1 SGHAT and CDR2 FQNNGV. Trimming took 1 base from V and 0 from J, leaving 7 bases between them. The CDR3 length is 15 residues. The CDR3: CASSLGQSSYNEQFF. CDR3 DNA: TGTGCCAGCAGCTTAGGACAGAGCTCCTACAATGAGCAGTTCTTC. Supplemented by reference TRBV11-2 and TRBJ2-1, the full variable domain reads EAGVAQSPRYKIIEKRQSVAFWCNPISGHATLYWYQQILGQGPKLLIQFQNNGVVDDSQLPKDRFSAERLKGVDSTLKIQPAKLEDSAVYLCASSLGQSSYNEQFFGPGTRLTVL.

V usage is TRBV7-2 and J usage is TRBJ2-3; the match to TRBD1 covers 9 bases. CDR3 size: 14 residues. CDR1 SGHTA and CDR2 FQGNSA come from the germline V gene. Germline trimming cut 5 bases from V and 4 bases from J; bases unmatched to any gene: 4. CDR3 nucleotide sequence: TGTGCCAGCAGCCGGACAGGGGTTCCAGATACGCAGTATTTT. Translated: CASSRTGVPDTQYF.

The chain uses TRBV6-5 and TRBJ2-7, with D uncertain. V was shortened by 0 bases and J by 6 bases, with 9 bases between the two germline ends. Per the germline V gene, CDR1 is MNHEY and CDR2 is SVGAGI. The CDR3 totals 13 residues. CDR3 DNA: TGTGCCAGCAGTTACTCGTTTCCCGCCGAGCAGTACTTC. Protein product: CASSYSFPAEQYF.

The CDR3 bases are TGTGCCAGCAGCTCACAGACCTACGAGCAGTACTTC. Amino acids: CASSSQTYEQYF. This chain links TRBV7-2 with TRBJ2-7; D is uncertain. The CDR3 totals 12 residues. V was cut by 4 bases and J by 2 bases, with 6 bases left in between. In germline, CDR1 is SGHTA, CDR2 FQGNSA.

The chain recombines TRBV5-4 with TRBJ2-6; D is unresolved. The V end was cut by 4 bases, the J end by 0 bases, with 11 bases between. This CDR3 has 16 residues. Germline CDR1 is SGHNT and CDR2 is YYREEE (reference sequence). The CDR3 here is CASSPKSFSGANVLTF. CDR3 DNA: TGTGCCAGCAGCCCCAAAAGCTTCTCTGGGGCCAACGTCCTGACTTTC.

V is TRBV29-1 and J is TRBJ1-1, with 7 bases identical to TRBD1. The CDR3 totals 15 residues. V shed 4 bases, J shed 4 bases, and the junction held 12 bases outside the gene matches. Germline V gene sequence: CDR1 SQVTM, CDR2 ANQGSEA. CDR3 bases: TGCAGCGTTGGGACACAGGGGCGGACGAGCACTGAAGCTTTCTTT. Translating gives CSVGTQGRTSTEAFF.

The rearrangement links TRBV5-1 to TRBJ1-4; D unclear. The CDR3 loop spans 15 amino acids. Germline CDR1 is SGHRS and CDR2 is YFSETQ. Between the trimmed V and J ends, which lost 4 bases and 6 bases, there was a span of 16 bases. CDR3 sequence reads: CASSLWGAGDEKLFF. The CDR3 DNA reads as TGCGCCAGCAGCCTGTGGGGTGCCGGCGATGAAAAACTGTTTTTT.

The DNA for the CDR3 is TGTGCCAGCAGCCCCGGGACAGGTCCTTCCTACGAGCAGTACTTC. Protein: CASSPGTGPSYEQYF. The gene calls are TRBV11-2 and TRBJ2-7, with 8 bases that match TRBD1. The germline V gene encodes CDR1 SGHAT and CDR2 FQNNGV. The CDR3 is 15 amino acids. V lost 5 bases and J lost 1; bases outside the gene matches: 7.

The genes are TRBV25-1 and TRBJ2-7; D possibly corresponds to TRBD2 (6 bases). Trimming left V 9 bases short and J 6 bases short, with 21 bases between. CDR1 is MGHDK and CDR2 is SYGVNS in the germline V gene. The CDR3 loop spans 14 amino acids. The CDR3 loop reads CASQGLGRSSEQYF. The CDR3 nucleotides read TGTGCCAGTCAAGGGCTAGGGAGGTCGAGCGAGCAGTACTTC.

This clone was picked up one time. V and J are TRBV15 and TRBJ2-7; no definite D call. CDR3 size: 13 residues. Trimming removed 2 bases at V and 1 base at J, with 6 bases between. CDR1 is LNHNV and CDR2 is YYDKDF in the germline V gene (reference sequence). CDR3 sequence reads: CATSRIESYEQYF. For the CDR3, the DNA is TGTGCCACCAGCAGAATAGAGTCCTACGAGCAGTACTTC.

J is TRBJ2-3 and V is TRBV5-1; 8 bases are a match to TRBD1. Germline V CDR1 and CDR2: SGHRS, YFSETQ. The CDR3 totals 15 residues. The J segment lost 1 base and the V segment lost 7 bases, leaving 8 bases of the junction unmatched. This CDR3 reads CASQSGQGGTDTQYF. CDR3 DNA sequence: TGCGCCAGCCAATCCGGACAGGGTGGCACAGATACGCAGTATTTT. Complete variable domain (other parts from reference TRBV5-1 and TRBJ2-3): KAGVTQTPRYLIKTRGQQVTLSCSPISGHRSVSWYQQTPGQGLQFLFEYFSETQRNKGNFPGRFSGRQFSNSRSEMNVSTLELGDSALYLCASQSGQGGTDTQYFGPGTRLTVL.